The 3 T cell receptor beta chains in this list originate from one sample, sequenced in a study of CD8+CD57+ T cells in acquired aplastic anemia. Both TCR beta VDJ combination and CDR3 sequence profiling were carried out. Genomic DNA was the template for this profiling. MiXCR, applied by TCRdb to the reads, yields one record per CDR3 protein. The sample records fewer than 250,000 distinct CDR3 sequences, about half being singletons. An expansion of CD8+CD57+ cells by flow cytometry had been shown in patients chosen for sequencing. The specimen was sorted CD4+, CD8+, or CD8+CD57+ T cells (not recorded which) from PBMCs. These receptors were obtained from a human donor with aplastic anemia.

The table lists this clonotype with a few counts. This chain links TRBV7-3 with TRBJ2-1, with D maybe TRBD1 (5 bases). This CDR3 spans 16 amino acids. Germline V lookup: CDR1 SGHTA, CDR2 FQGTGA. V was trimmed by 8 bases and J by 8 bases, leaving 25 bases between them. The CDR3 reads CASSPRMGQGKYEQFF. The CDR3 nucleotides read TGTGCCAGCTCACCCCGGATGGGGCAGGGCAAATATGAGCAGTTCTTC.

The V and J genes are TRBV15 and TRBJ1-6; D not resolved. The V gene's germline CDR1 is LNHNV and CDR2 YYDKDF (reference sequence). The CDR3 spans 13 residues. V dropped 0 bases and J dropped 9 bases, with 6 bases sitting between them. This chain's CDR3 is CATSRDWVSPLHF. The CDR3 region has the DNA TGTGCCACCAGCAGAGACTGGGTTTCACCCCTCCACTTT.

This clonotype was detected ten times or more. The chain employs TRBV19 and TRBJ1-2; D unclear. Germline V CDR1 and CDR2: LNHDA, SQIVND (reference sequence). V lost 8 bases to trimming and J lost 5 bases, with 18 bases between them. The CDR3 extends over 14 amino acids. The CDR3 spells CASSYHSLRYGYTF. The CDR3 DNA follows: TGTGCCAGTTCGTATCACAGCCTCCGTTATGGCTACACCTTC.